This T cell receptor (beta chain) was retrieved from a study of blood T cell repertoires in COVID-19. About the research overall: Researchers got acute and convalescent COVID-19 samples from the United States, Italy and Spain. From T cells, B-cell-depleted T cells, or PBMCs came the material, which was cDNA or gDNA.

Germline V lookup: CDR1 SGHRS, CDR2 YFSETQ. The CDR3 totals 17 residues. V lost 4 bases and J lost 3; bases outside the gene matches: 8. The authors' processing: Reference gene primers were amplified, and this amplification served to estimate nucleated cell counts. Assay: immunoSEQ multiplex PCR; the TCRdb copy retains only in-frame clones and omits some. That table furnishes V, J and clone size, whereas the DNA furnished D and trimming. The top ten clones hold about 4% of a sample with some 340,000 clones, 85% to 95% of them seen once. Categorization into cohorts depended on clinical history that participants reported.

Sequenced sample: PBMCs or T cells enriched from blood (not recorded which). V is TRBV5-1 and J is TRBJ2-3; TRBD2 matches 13 bases. The source of this sequence is a woman in her 30s who had been exposed to COVID-19. The CDR3 bases are TGCGCCAGCAGCCACGATCCACTAGCGGGGGGGACAGATACGCAGTATTTT. Amino acids: CASSHDPLAGGTDTQYF.